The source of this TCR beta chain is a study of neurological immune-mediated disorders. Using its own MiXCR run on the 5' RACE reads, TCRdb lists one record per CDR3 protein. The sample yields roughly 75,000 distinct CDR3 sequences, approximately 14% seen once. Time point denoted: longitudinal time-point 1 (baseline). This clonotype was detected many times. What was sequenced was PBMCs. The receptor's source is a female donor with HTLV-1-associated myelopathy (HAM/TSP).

The CDR3 sequence: CSAHLVADTQYF. The CDR3 coding sequence is TGCAGTGCCCACCTTGTTGCAGATACGCAGTATTTT. This rearrangement joins TRBV20-1 to TRBJ2-3; no firm D call. Germline CDR1 and CDR2: DFQATT and SNEGSKA (reference sequence). The CDR3 has 12 residues. Trimming stripped 6 bases from V and 4 bases from J, with 11 bases between.